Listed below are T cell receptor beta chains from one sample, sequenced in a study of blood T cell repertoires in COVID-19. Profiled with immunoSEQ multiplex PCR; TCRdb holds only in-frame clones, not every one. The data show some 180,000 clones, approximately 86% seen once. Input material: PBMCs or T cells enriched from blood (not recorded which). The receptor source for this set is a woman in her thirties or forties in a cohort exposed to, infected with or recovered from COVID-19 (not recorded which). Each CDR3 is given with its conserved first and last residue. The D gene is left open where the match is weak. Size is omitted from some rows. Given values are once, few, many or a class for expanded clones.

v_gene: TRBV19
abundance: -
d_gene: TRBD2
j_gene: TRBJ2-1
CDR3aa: CASSISGSSYNEQFF
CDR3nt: TGTGCCAGTAGTATTAGCGGGAGCTCCTACAATGAGCAGTTCTTC

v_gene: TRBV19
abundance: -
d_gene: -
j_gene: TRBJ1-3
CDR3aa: CASTSSPGIPGNTIYF
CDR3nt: TGTGCCAGTACCTCATCCCCGGGAATCCCTGGAAACACCATATATTTT

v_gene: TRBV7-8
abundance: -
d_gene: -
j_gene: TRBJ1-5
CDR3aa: CASSLMDGDRPQHF
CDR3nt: TGTGCCAGCAGCTTAATGGACGGGGATCGGCCCCAGCATTTT

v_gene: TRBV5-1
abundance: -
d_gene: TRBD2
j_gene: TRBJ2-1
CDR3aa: CASSLRLAGGEQFF
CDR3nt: TGCGCCAGCAGCTTACGGCTAGCGGGGGGTGAGCAGTTCTTC

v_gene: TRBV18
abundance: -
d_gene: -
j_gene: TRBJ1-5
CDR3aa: CASSRGSNQPQHF
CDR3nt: TGTGCCAGCTCACGCGGAAGCAATCAGCCCCAGCATTTT

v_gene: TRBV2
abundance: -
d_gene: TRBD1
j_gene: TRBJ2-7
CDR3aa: CASRGQGAYEQYF
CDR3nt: TGTGCCAGCAGGGGACAGGGGGCCTACGAGCAGTACTTC

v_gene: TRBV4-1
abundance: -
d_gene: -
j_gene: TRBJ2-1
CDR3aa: CASSHDLSSYNEQFF
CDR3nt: TGCGCCAGCAGCCACGACTTGAGCTCCTACAATGAGCAGTTCTTC

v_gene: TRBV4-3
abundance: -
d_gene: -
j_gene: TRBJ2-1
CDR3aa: CASSQVGWGPARGEQFF
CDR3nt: TGCGCCAGCAGCCAAGTCGGATGGGGGCCAGCGAGGGGTGAGCAGTTCTTC

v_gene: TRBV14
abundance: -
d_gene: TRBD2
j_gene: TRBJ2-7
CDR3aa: CASSHGAGVAYEQYF
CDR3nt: TGTGCCAGCAGCCACGGAGCGGGAGTAGCCTACGAGCAGTACTTC

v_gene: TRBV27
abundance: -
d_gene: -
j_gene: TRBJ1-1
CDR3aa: CASSPPPSGITEAFF
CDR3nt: TGTGCCAGCAGTCCCCCACCCTCCGGGATTACTGAAGCTTTCTTT

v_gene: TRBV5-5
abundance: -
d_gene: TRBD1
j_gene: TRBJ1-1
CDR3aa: CASSLKDRVANTEAFF
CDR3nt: TGTGCCAGCAGCCTGAAGGACAGGGTGGCGAACACTGAAGCTTTCTTT

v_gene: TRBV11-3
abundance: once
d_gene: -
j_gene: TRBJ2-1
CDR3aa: CASSLVPSSGSYNEQFF
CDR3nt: TGTGCCAGCAGCTTAGTCCCCTCCTCCGGCTCCTACAATGAGCAGTTCTTC

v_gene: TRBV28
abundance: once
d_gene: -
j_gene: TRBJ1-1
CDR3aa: CASSSRGGFSEAFF
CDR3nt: TGTGCCAGCAGTTCCCGCGGGGGTTTTAGTGAAGCTTTCTTT

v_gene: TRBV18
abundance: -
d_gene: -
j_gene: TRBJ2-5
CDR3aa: CASSRRTRQETQYF
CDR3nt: TGTGCCAGCTCCCGAAGAACTAGGCAAGAGACCCAGTACTTC

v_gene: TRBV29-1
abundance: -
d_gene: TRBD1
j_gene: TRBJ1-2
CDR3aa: CSVGGQGTNYGYTF
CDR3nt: TGCAGCGTTGGGGGACAGGGGACCAACTATGGCTACACCTTC

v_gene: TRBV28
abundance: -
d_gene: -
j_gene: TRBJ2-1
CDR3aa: CASSKVQDSYNEQFF
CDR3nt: TGTGCCAGCTCTAAAGTCCAGGACTCCTACAATGAGCAGTTCTTC

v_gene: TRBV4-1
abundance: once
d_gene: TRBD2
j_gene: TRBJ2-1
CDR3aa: CASSHPGVAGGPSYNEQFF
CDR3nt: TGCGCCAGCAGCCACCCCGGGGTAGCGGGAGGGCCATCCTACAATGAGCAGTTCTTC

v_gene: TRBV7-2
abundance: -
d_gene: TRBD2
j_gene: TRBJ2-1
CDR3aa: CASSPQTSGRYNEQFF
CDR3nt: TGTGCCAGCAGCCCCCAGACTAGCGGGAGATACAATGAGCAGTTCTTC

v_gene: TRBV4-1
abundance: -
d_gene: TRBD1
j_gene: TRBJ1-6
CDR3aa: CASSRSPAGRDRAGSPLHF
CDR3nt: TGCGCCAGCAGCCGAAGTCCAGCAGGACGGGACAGGGCTGGTTCACCCCTCCACTTT

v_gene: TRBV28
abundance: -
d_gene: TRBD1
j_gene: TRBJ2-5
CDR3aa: CASKETGTGGRETQYF
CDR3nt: TGTGCCAGCAAGGAAACCGGGACAGGGGGACGAGAGACCCAGTACTTC

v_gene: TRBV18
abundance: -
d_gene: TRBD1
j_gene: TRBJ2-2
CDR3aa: CASSIGQGVTGELFF
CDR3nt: TGTGCCAGCTCAATTGGACAGGGGGTCACCGGGGAGCTGTTTTTT

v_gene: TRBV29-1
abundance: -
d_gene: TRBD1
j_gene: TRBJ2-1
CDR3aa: CSVDRQGASYNEQFF
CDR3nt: TGCAGCGTTGATAGACAGGGGGCCTCCTACAATGAGCAGTTCTTC

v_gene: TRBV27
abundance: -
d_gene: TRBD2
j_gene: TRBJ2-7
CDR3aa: CASSFGRVYEQYF
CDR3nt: TGTGCCAGCAGTTTTGGGAGGGTCTACGAGCAGTACTTC

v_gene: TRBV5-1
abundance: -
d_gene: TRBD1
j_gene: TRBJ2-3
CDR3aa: CASSLVRGLDTQYF
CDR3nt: TGCGCCAGCAGCTTGGTCAGGGGGTTGGATACGCAGTATTTT

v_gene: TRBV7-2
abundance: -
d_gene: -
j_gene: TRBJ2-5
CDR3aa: CASSLDRSWYQETQYF
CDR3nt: TGTGCCAGCAGCTTAGATCGGTCGTGGTACCAAGAGACCCAGTACTTC

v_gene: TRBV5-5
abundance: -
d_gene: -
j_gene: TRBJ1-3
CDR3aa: CASSLGLGAGNTIYF
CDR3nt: TGTGCCAGCAGCTTGGGGCTGGGAGCTGGAAACACCATATATTTT

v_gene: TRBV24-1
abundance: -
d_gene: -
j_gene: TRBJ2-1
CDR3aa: CATSDSRQESSYNEQFF
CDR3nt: TGTGCCACCAGTGACTCACGACAGGAAAGCTCCTACAATGAGCAGTTCTTC

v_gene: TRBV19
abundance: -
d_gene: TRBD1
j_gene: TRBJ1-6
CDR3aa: CASSSPPGQGRSPLHF
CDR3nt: TGTGCCAGTAGTTCTCCTCCGGGACAGGGGAGATCACCCCTCCACTTT

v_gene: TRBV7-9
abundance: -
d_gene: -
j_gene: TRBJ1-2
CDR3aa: CASSSDSTLPIYGYTF
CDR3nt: TGTGCCAGCAGCTCGGACAGCACCTTACCTATTTATGGCTACACCTTC

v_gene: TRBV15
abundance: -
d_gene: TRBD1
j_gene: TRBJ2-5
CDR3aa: CATNPDREETQYF
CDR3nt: TGTGCCACCAACCCGGACAGGGAAGAGACCCAGTACTTC

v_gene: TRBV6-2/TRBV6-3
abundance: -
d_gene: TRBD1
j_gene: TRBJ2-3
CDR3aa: CASSYSDRGPADTQYF
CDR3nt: TGTGCCAGCAGTTACTCCGACAGGGGGCCGGCAGATACGCAGTATTTT